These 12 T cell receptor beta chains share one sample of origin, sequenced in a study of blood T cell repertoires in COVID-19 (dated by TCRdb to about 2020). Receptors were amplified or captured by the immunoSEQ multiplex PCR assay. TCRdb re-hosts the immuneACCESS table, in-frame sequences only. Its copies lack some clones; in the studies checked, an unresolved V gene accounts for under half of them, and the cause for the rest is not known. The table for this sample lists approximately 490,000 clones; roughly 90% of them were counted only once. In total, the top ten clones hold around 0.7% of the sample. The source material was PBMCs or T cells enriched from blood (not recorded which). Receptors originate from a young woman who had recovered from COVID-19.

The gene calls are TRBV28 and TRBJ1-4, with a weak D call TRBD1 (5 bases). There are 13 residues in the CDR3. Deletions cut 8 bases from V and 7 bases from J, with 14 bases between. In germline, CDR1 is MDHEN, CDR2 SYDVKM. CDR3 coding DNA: TGTGCCAGCGCAGACAGCCCTAGTGAAAAACTGTTTTTT. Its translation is CASADSPSEKLFF.

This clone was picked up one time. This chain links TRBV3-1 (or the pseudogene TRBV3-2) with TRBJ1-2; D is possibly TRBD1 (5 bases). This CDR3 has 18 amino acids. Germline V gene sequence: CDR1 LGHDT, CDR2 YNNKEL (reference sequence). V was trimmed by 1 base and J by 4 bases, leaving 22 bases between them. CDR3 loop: CASSQVGGLSGLGYGYTF. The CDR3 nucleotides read TGTGCCAGCAGCCAAGTCGGTGGTTTGTCAGGGCTTGGCTATGGCTACACCTTC.

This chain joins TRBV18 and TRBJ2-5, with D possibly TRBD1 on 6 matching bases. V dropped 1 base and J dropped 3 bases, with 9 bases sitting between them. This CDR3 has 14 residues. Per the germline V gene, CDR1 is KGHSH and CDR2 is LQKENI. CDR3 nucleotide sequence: TGTGCCAGCTCACCACGGGCAGGGGAAGAGACCCAGTACTTC. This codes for CASSPRAGEETQYF.

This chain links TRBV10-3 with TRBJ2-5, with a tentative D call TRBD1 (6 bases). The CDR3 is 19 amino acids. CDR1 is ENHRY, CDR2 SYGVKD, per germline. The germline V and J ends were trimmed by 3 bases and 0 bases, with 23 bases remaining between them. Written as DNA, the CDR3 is TGTGCCATCAGTGAAGTTACAAACAGGACAGAAGCGTACCAAGAGACCCAGTACTTC. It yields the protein CAISEVTNRTEAYQETQYF.

The CDR3 is CASSLQGGENLREQFF. In DNA, the CDR3 is TGTGCCAGCAGCTTGCAAGGGGGCGAGAATTTGCGGGAGCAGTTCTTC. This chain joins TRBV7-2 and TRBJ2-1; 7 positions match TRBD1. CDR1 SGHTA and CDR2 FQGNSA come from the germline V gene. Trimming took 3 bases from V and 10 from J; bases not matched to a gene: 15. CDR3 length equals 16 residues.

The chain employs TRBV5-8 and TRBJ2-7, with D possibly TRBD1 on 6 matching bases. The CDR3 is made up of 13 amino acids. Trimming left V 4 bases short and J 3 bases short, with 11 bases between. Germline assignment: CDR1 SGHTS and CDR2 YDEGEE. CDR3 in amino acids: CASSPDRLYEQYF. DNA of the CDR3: TGTGCCAGCAGCCCGGACAGACTCTACGAGCAGTACTTC.

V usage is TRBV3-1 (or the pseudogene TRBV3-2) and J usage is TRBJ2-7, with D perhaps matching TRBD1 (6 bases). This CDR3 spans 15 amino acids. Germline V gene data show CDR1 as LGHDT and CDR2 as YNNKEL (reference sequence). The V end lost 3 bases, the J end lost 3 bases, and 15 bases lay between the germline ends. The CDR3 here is CASSQTGGGDYEQYF. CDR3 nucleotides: TGTGCCAGCAGCCAGACAGGCGGAGGCGACTACGAGCAGTACTTC.

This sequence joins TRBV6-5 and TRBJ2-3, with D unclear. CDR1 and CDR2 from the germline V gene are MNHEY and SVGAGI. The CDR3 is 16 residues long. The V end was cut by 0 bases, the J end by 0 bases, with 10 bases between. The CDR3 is CASSYSMLQSTDTQYF. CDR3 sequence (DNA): TGTGCCAGCAGTTACTCGATGCTACAGAGCACAGATACGCAGTATTTT.

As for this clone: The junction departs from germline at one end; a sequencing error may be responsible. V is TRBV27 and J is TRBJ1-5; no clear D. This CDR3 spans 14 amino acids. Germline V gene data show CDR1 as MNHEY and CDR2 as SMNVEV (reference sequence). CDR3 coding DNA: TGTGCCAGCAGTATATCCCGAGGCAATCAGCCCCAGCATTTT. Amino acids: CASSISRGNQPQHF.

CDR3 in amino acids: CASSPSTANTEAFF. The CDR3 bases are TGTGCCAGCTCACCCTCGACAGCGAACACTGAAGCTTTCTTT. The chain is built from TRBV18 and TRBJ1-1, with a tentative D call TRBD1 (5 bases). The CDR3 has 14 amino acids. Germline loops: CDR1 KGHSH, CDR2 LQKENI. Trimming took off 3 bases at V and 1 base at J, with 9 bases between the two ends.

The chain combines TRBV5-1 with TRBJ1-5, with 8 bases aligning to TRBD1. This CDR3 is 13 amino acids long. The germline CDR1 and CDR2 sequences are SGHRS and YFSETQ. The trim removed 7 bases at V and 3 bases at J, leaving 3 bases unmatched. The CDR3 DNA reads TGCGCCAGCCGGACAGGGCACAATCAGCCCCAGCATTTT. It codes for CASRTGHNQPQHF. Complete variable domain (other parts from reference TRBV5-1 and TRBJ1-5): KAGVTQTPRYLIKTRGQQVTLSCSPISGHRSVSWYQQTPGQGLQFLFEYFSETQRNKGNFPGRFSGRQFSNSRSEMNVSTLELGDSALYLCASRTGHNQPQHFGDGTRLSIL.

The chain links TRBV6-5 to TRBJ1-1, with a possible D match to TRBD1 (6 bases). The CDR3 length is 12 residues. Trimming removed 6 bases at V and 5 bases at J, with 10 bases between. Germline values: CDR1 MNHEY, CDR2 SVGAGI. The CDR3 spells CASRVGATEAFF. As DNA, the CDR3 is TGTGCCAGCAGGGTGGGGGCTACTGAAGCTTTCTTT.